The 14 T cell receptor beta chains reported below all come from one sample, sequenced in a study of T cells after yellow fever vaccination. TCRdb redid the calling of the 5' RACE reads with MiXCR, one entry per CDR3 protein. This table has 500,000 to 650,000 distinct CDR3 sequences, roughly a sixth appearing once. The sequenced sample was PBMCs, obtained 5 days after the first yellow fever vaccination. These receptors originate from a man aged 18 to 30 who received the YFV17D yellow fever vaccine.

The chain combines TRBV27 with TRBJ1-2; 8 nucleotides line up with TRBD1. The V segment lost 6 bases and the J segment 8 bases; nucleotides outside the gene matches: 8. CDR1 and CDR2 (germline): MNHEY, SMNVEV (reference sequence). This CDR3 has 13 residues. Here the CDR3 reads CASSWAGGDGYTF. The CDR3 DNA sequence: TGTGCCAGCAGCTGGGCAGGGGGCGACGGCTACACCTTC.

This clonotype turned up a few times. The genes are TRBV11-1 and TRBJ2-1, with TRBD2 matching 7 bases. The V and J ends lost 5 bases and 0 bases, in that order; junction bases with no gene match: 13. This CDR3 has 18 amino acids. From germline, CDR1 is SGHAT and CDR2 FQDESV (reference sequence). DNA of the CDR3: TGTGCCAGCAGCCCCCCACCGCGGACTAGTTCCTCCTACAATGAGCAGTTCTTC. This encodes CASSPPPRTSSSYNEQFF. Looking up the rest from reference TRBV11-1 and TRBJ2-1 gives the full variable domain: EAEVAQSPRYKITEKSQAVAFWCDPISGHATLYWYRQILGQGPELLVQFQDESVVDDSQLPKDRFSAERLKGVDSTLKIQPAELGDSAMYLCASSPPPRTSSSYNEQFFGPGTRLTVL.

The chain has TRBV25-1 and TRBJ1-5; D may be TRBD1 (5 bases). The CDR3 is 14 amino acids. From germline, CDR1 is MGHDK and CDR2 SYGVNS. V gave up 5 bases and J gave up 6 bases, with 14 bases separating them. CDR3 nucleotides: TGTGCCAGCAGTACCCGGGAGGGACGTCAGCCCCAGCATTTT. Its translation: CASSTREGRQPQHF.

V is TRBV12-3 or TRBV12-4 and J is TRBJ2-4; TRBD1 is a possible D gene (6 bases). V gave up 5 bases and J gave up 1 base, with 12 bases separating them. This CDR3 has 15 amino acids. CDR3: CASSGGEVAKNIQYF. The CDR3 DNA reads as TGTGCCAGCAGTGGGGGCGAAGTGGCCAAAAACATTCAGTACTTC.

The J gene is TRBJ1-6, the V gene TRBV4-3; D call uncertain. CDR1 is LGHNA, CDR2 YSLEER, per germline. The germline V and J ends were trimmed by 0 bases and 4 bases, with 1 base remaining between them. The CDR3 covers 13 residues. The CDR3 loop is CASSQEYNSPLHF. The CDR3 bases are TGCGCCAGCAGCCAAGAGTATAATTCACCCCTCCACTTT.

This clonotype occurred a few times. The gene calls are TRBV5-1 and TRBJ1-1; D is possibly TRBD1 (6 bases). There are 16 residues in the CDR3. V lost 3 bases, J lost 0 bases, and 15 bases lay in between. The germline V gene encodes CDR1 SGHRS and CDR2 YFSETQ. CDR3 residues: CASSSVGGGLNTEAFF. The DNA for the CDR3 is TGCGCCAGCAGCTCCGTTGGGGGGGGGCTGAACACTGAAGCTTTCTTT. Using reference TRBV5-1 and TRBJ1-1 for the parts outside the CDR3, the full variable domain is KAGVTQTPRYLIKTRGQQVTLSCSPISGHRSVSWYQQTPGQGLQFLFEYFSETQRNKGNFPGRFSGRQFSNSRSEMNVSTLELGDSALYLCASSSVGGGLNTEAFFGQGTRLTVV.

A few counts support this clonotype. J is TRBJ2-3 and V is TRBV4-3; 7 bases are shared with TRBD2. The germline V gene encodes CDR1 LGHNA and CDR2 YSLEER. The V gene end was trimmed by 4 bases and the J gene end by 2 bases; junction bases not matched to a gene: 6. CDR3 length: 15 residues. CDR3 in DNA: TGCGCCAGCAGCCCGGCTAGCGGTCTCACAGATACGCAGTATTTT. Residues: CASSPASGLTDTQYF.

This clonotype showed up just a few times. The chain is built from TRBV5-1 and TRBJ2-1; TRBD1 is a possible D gene (6 bases). Germline CDR1 reads SGHRS; CDR2 reads YFSETQ. The CDR3 runs to 18 residues. The V and J ends lost 0 bases and 7 bases respectively, with 23 bases between them. CDR3 sequence reads: CASSLGMTGLKSGNEQFF. CDR3 bases: TGCGCCAGCAGCTTGGGGATGACAGGCCTAAAATCGGGGAATGAGCAGTTCTTC.

This clonotype was picked up one time. The junction departs from the called germline gene at one end, perhaps through a read error. J is TRBJ2-7 and V is TRBV10-3; 9 bases fit TRBD2. This CDR3 comprises 11 residues. Germline-derived CDR1 and CDR2 are ENHRY and SYGVKD. CDR3 protein: CAISDIAGANF. The CDR3 DNA sequence: TGTGCCATCAGTGACATAGCGGGAGCGAACTTC.

This clonotype was seen a few times. The chain uses TRBV3-1 and TRBJ1-1; D is perhaps TRBD1 (6 bases). Germline CDR1 is LGHDT and CDR2 is YNNKEL (reference sequence). V was cut by 5 bases and J by 5 bases, with 15 bases left in between. The CDR3 extends over 14 amino acids. The CDR3 is CASSAGGGRTEAFF. CDR3 sequence (DNA): TGTGCCAGCAGCGCCGGGGGGGGGCGAACTGAAGCTTTCTTT.

This clonotype occurred a few times. The V and J genes are TRBV6-5 and TRBJ1-1; no clear D gene. This CDR3 has 14 amino acids. From germline, CDR1 is MNHEY and CDR2 SVGAGI. With 0 bases removed from V and 4 bases from J, the gap between germline ends came to 9 bases. CDR3 DNA: TGTGCCAGCAGTTACTCGACCCCGAGCACTGAAGCTTTCTTT. Its translation is CASSYSTPSTEAFF.

The rearrangement joins TRBV7-2 to TRBJ2-7, with D tentatively TRBD2 (5 bases). V lost 5 bases and J lost 1, with 12 bases in between. From germline, CDR1 is SGHTA and CDR2 FQGNSA. CDR3 length equals 14 residues. CDR3 in amino acids: CASSSGRESYEQYF. In DNA, the CDR3 is TGTGCCAGCAGCAGCGGAAGGGAATCCTACGAGCAGTACTTC.

This clonotype showed up just a few times. This chain links TRBV6-4 with TRBJ1-1; TRBD1 matches at 7 bases. Germline CDR1 reads MRHNA; CDR2 reads SNTAGT. CDR3 length equals 14 residues. V dropped 7 bases and J dropped 4; count of bases not matched to a gene: 9. For the CDR3, the DNA is TGTGCCAGCATGGTAGACAGGGTGAGCACTGAAGCTTTCTTT. Protein product: CASMVDRVSTEAFF.

In this sample, this clonotype turned up a few times. The chain joins TRBV27 to TRBJ2-7, with D perhaps matching TRBD1 (5 bases). Germline V gene data show CDR1 as MNHEY and CDR2 as SMNVEV (reference sequence). The CDR3 is 14 residues long. V lost 6 bases and J 0 bases, leaving 12 bases between the germline ends. CDR3 region: CASRGWGSSYEQYV. Here the CDR3 DNA reads TGTGCCAGCAGGGGATGGGGCAGCTCCTACGAGCAGTACGTC.